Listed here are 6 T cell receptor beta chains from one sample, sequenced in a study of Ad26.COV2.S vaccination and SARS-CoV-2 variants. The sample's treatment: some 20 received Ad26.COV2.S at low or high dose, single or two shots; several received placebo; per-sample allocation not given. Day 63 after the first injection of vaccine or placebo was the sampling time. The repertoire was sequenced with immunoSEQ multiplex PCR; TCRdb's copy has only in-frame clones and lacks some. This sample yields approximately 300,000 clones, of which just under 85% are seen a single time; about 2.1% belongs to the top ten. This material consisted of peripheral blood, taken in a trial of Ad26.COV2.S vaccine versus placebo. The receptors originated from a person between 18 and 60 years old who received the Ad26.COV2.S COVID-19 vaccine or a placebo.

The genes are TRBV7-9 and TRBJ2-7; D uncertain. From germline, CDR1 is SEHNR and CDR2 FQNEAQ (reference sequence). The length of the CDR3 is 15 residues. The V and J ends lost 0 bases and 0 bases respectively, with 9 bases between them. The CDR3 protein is CASSLAGVGSYEQYF. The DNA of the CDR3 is TGTGCCAGCAGCTTAGCTGGGGTAGGCTCCTACGAGCAGTACTTC.

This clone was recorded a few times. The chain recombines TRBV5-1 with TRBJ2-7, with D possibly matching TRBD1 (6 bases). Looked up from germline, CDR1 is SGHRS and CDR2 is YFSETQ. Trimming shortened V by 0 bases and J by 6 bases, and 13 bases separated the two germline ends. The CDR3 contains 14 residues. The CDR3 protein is CASSLEGTMGEQYF. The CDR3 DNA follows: TGCGCCAGCAGCTTGGAAGGGACAATGGGCGAGCAGTACTTC.

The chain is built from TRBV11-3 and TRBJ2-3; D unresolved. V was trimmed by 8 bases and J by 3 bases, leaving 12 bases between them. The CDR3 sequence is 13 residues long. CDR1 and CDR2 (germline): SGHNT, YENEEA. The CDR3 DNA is TGTGCCAGCGGTAGGATGGGAACAGATACGCAGTATTTT. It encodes CASGRMGTDTQYF.

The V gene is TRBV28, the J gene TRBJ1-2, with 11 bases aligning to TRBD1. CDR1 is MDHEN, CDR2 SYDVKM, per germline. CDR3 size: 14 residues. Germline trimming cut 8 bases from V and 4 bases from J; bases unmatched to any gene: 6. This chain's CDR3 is CASGTGGGVYGYTF. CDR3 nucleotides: TGTGCCAGCGGGACAGGGGGAGGGGTCTATGGCTACACCTTC.

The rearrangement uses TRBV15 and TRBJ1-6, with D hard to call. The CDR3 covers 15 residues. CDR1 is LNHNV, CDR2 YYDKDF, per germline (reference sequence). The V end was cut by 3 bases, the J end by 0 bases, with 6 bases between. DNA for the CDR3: TGTGCCACCAGCAGGGGGAGCTCCTATAATTCACCCCTCCACTTT. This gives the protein CATSRGSSYNSPLHF. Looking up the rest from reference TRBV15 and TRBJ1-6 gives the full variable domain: DAMVIQNPRYQVTQFGKPVTLSCSQTLNHNVMYWYQQKSSQAPKLLFHYYDKDFNNEADTPDNFQSRRPNTSFCFLDIRSPGLGDTAMYLCATSRGSSYNSPLHFGNGTRLTVT.

The CDR3 loop reads CASSSPSHLSDGSQETQYF. In nucleotides, the CDR3 is TGCGCCAGCAGCTCCCCTAGCCACCTTTCGGACGGTAGCCAAGAGACCCAGTACTTC. The V gene is TRBV5-1, the J gene TRBJ2-5; D perhaps matches TRBD2 (5 bases). The V end lost 3 bases, the J end lost 1 base, and 25 bases lay between the germline ends. The V gene's germline CDR1 is SGHRS and CDR2 YFSETQ. This CDR3 contains 19 residues.